Below, one TCR beta chain is given with its context. Germline V gene lookup returns CDR1 KGHSH and CDR2 LQKENI. V lost 1 base and J lost 4; bases outside the gene matches: 6. This CDR3 is built from 15 residues. This sample was taken from a study of blood T cell repertoires in COVID-19. Sequencing used immunoSEQ multiplex PCR; TCRdb keeps in-frame clones, though not all of them. Among hundreds of thousands of clones listed, around 84% were seen once. Source material: peripheral blood. The sequence was obtained from a woman at least 80 years old with active or convalescent COVID-19. The genes are TRBV18 and TRBJ2-7, with 8 bases fitting TRBD1. The CDR3 region has the DNA TGTGCCAGCTCACCACAAACAGGGGGTGGATACGAGCAGTACTTC. It is translated as CASSPQTGGGYEQYF.